This TCR beta chain derives from a study of shared clonotypes between healthy human individuals. Deep-level settings were used for running the assay. Data came from immunoSEQ multiplex PCR; TCRdb stores just in-frame clones and leaves some out. The sample lists about 2,100,000 clones, under 95% seen once, with 1.5% to 2% in the top ten. Overall study results and limits: Shared across a handful of donors were roughly 5.3% of the naive CD4 clonotypes.

The naive CD8 population came from CD45RO-negative cells selected for CCR7, without terminally differentiated effector memory CD45RA+ cells. Remarks on this clone: The antigen remains unidentified.

The TCR sequence derives from a man between 18 and 29 years old in good health. Some clones in this sample may be carry-over from other donors' samples. Sequences were obtained from naive CD8+ T cells from PBMCs.

CDR3 amino acids: CASSEIAGAGTEAFF. The CDR3 DNA reads TGCGCCAGCAGTGAGATAGCCGGGGCCGGCACTGAAGCTTTCTTT. The rearrangement joins TRBV10-2 to TRBJ1-1; the D gene is possibly TRBD1 (5 bases). CDR1 and CDR2 from the germline V gene are WSHSY and SAAADI. This CDR3 has 15 amino acids. Trimming took off 2 bases at V and 4 bases at J, with 14 bases between the two ends.